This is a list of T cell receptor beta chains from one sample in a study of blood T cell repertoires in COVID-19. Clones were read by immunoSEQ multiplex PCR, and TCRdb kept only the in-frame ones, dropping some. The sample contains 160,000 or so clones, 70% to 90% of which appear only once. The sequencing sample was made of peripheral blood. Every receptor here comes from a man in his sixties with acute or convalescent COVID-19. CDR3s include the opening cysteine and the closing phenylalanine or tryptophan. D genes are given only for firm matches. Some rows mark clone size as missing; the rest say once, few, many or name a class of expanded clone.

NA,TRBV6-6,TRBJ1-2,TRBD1,CASRLGGDRGDAGYTF,TGTGCCAGCAGACTAGGGGGGGACAGGGGAGACGCGGGCTACACCTTC
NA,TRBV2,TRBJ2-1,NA,CASSVLEQFF,TGTGCCAGCAGTGTACTCGAGCAGTTCTTC
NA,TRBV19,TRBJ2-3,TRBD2,CASSIGGGTTDTQYF,TGTGCCAGTAGTATTGGCGGGGGGACCACAGATACGCAGTATTTT
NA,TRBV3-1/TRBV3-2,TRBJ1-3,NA,CASSQAGGAGNTIYF,TGTGCCAGCAGCCAAGCAGGAGGGGCTGGAAACACCATATATTTT
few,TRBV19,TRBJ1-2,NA,CASRLDNLGYTF,TGTGCCAGTAGGTTGGACAACTTGGGCTACACCTTC
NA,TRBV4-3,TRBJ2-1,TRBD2,CASSQDPGGAREQFF,TGCGCCAGCAGCCAAGATCCCGGGGGGGCACGCGAGCAGTTCTTC
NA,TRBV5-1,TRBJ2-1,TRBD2,CASSFFSGGLNEQFF,TGCGCCAGCAGCTTCTTTAGCGGGGGCCTCAATGAGCAGTTCTTC
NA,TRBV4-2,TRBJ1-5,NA,CASSQGGGRGDQPQHF,TGTGCCAGCAGCCAAGGAGGTGGCAGGGGCGATCAGCCCCAGCATTTT
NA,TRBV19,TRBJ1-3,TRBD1,CASRTGQVVSGNTIYF,TGTGCCAGTAGAACCGGACAGGTAGTCTCTGGAAACACCATATATTTT
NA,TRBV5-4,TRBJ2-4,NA,CASSVGGDFNVFQYF,TGTGCCAGCAGCGTTGGCGGGGACTTCAACGTGTTTCAGTACTTC
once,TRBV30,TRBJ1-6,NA,CAWSVILSSGMNSPLHF,TGTGCCTGGAGTGTTATTCTTTCGTCGGGTATGAATTCACCCCTCCACTTT
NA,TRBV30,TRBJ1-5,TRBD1,CAWSFGTGGQPQHF,TGTGCCTGGAGTTTCGGGACAGGTGGTCAGCCCCAGCATTTT
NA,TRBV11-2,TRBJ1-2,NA,CASSLEDGLYGYTF,TGTGCCAGCAGCTTAGAGGACGGACTCTATGGCTACACCTTC
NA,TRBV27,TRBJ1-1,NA,CASSLAGIMTEAFF,TGTGCCAGCAGTTTGGCAGGGATTATGACTGAAGCTTTCTTT
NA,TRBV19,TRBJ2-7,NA,CASSIDISAYEQYF,TGTGCCAGTAGTATTGACATCTCGGCCTACGAGCAGTACTTC
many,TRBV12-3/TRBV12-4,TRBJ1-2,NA,CASSFRANYGYTF,TGTGCCAGCAGTTTCCGTGCTAACTATGGCTACACCTTC
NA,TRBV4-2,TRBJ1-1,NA,CASSQQSGGGRAEAFF,TGTGCCAGCAGCCAACAGTCCGGGGGGGGTCGGGCTGAAGCTTTCTTT
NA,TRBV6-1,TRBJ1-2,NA,CASSEIGGGYTF,TGTGCCAGCAGTGAAATCGGTGGTGGCTACACCTTC
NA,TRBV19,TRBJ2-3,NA,CASSFREGATSTDTQYF,TGTGCCAGTAGTTTCCGGGAAGGCGCGACTAGCACAGATACGCAGTATTTT
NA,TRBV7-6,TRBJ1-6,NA,CASSSDSGSSSPLHF,TGTGCCAGCAGCTCGGATTCGGGTTCTAGTTCACCCCTCCACTTT
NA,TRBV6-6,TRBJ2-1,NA,CASSYSGLNEQFF,TGTGCCAGCAGTTACTCGGGGCTCAATGAGCAGTTCTTC
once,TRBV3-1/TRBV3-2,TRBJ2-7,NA,CASRGSRGLSEQYF,TGTGCCAGCAGAGGCTCGCGGGGGCTTAGCGAGCAGTACTTC
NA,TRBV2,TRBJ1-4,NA,CASSSNVGPNEKLFF,TGTGCCAGCAGTTCTAACGTGGGGCCTAATGAAAAACTGTTTTTT
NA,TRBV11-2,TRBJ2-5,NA,CASSLGQGLWLETQYF,TGTGCCAGCAGCTTAGGTCAGGGTTTGTGGTTAGAGACCCAGTACTTC
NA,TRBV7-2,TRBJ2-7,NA,CASSAQESYEQYF,TGTGCCAGCAGCGCGCAAGAAAGCTACGAGCAGTACTTC
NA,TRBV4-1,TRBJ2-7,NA,CASSPQRRGAYEQYF,TGCGCCAGCAGCCCCCAACGCAGGGGCGCCTACGAGCAGTACTTC